The rows below give T cell receptor beta chains drawn from one sample of a study of vaccination effects on CD4 cells after COVID-19. These receptors have no identified antigens. The protocol was immunoSEQ multiplex PCR, while the TCRdb copy is restricted to in-frame clones and leaves out a portion. The table has 35,000 to 45,000 clones, almost 85% seen once. The specimen was CD4+ T cells from PBMCs cultured with HCoV-NL63 spike peptides, collected after COVID-19 vaccination. The receptor source for this set is a human donor who received a COVID-19 vaccine. Some clones in this sample may be carry-over from other donors' samples. The CDR3 runs from the conserved cysteine through the conserved F or W. D genes are given only for firm matches. Expanded clones are given a class, and other clones once, few, many or no size at all.

CDR3: CASRLTQGNEKLFF
DNA: TGTGCCAGCCGACTGACGCAGGGCAATGAAAAACTGTTTTTT
J: TRBJ1-4
D: -
size: -
V: TRBV6-5

CDR3: CASSALAPANTGELFF
DNA: TGCGCCAGCAGCGCCCTCGCACCGGCGAACACCGGGGAGCTGTTTTTT
J: TRBJ2-2
D: -
size: -
V: TRBV10-2

CDR3: CASSTARTGGNQPQHF
DNA: TGTGCCAGTAGTACAGCTAGGACGGGCGGCAATCAGCCCCAGCATTTT
J: TRBJ1-5
D: -
size: -
V: TRBV19

CDR3: CASSKDRQGNEKLFF
DNA: TGCGCCAGCAGCAAAGACAGGCAGGGGAATGAAAAACTGTTTTTT
J: TRBJ1-4
D: -
size: -
V: TRBV5-1

CDR3: CASSAQGGRETQYF
DNA: TGTGCCAGCAGCGCACAGGGGGGGCGAGAGACCCAGTACTTC
J: TRBJ2-5
D: -
size: once
V: TRBV9

CDR3: CASSPTGRLTEAFF
DNA: TGTGCCAGCAGCCCAACAGGGCGGCTCACTGAAGCTTTCTTT
J: TRBJ1-1
D: -
size: few
V: TRBV11-2

CDR3: CAIGRSRTGELFF
DNA: TGTGCCATAGGACGGTCACGCACCGGGGAGCTGTTTTTT
J: TRBJ2-2
D: -
size: -
V: TRBV11-2

CDR3: CASSLGQGAEAFF
DNA: TGTGCCAGCTCACTAGGACAGGGCGCTGAAGCTTTCTTT
J: TRBJ1-1
D: TRBD1
size: once
V: TRBV18

CDR3: CASSMGAAGELFF
DNA: TGTGCCAGTAGTATGGGGGCAGCCGGGGAGCTGTTTTTT
J: TRBJ2-2
D: -
size: few
V: TRBV19

CDR3: CASSQDQRRTNEKLFF
DNA: TGCGCCAGCAGCCAAGATCAGCGTAGAACTAATGAAAAACTGTTTTTT
J: TRBJ1-4
D: -
size: once
V: TRBV4-1

CDR3: CASSHLGLSTEAFF
DNA: TGCGCCAGCAGCCATCTTGGACTTAGCACTGAAGCTTTCTTT
J: TRBJ1-1
D: -
size: once
V: TRBV4-1

CDR3: CASSINVGGTQYF
DNA: TGTGCCAGCAGCATAAACGTAGGGGGTACGCAGTATTTT
J: TRBJ2-3
D: -
size: -
V: TRBV7-2

CDR3: CASSERGFAGTAGNTIYF
DNA: TGTGCCAGCAGTGAAAGGGGTTTCGCCGGGACGGCTGGAAACACCATATATTTT
J: TRBJ1-3
D: -
size: -
V: TRBV2

CDR3: CASSPRRGATNEKLFF
DNA: TGTGCCAGCAGCCCCCGACGTGGTGCAACTAATGAAAAACTGTTTTTT
J: TRBJ1-4
D: -
size: -
V: TRBV7-2

CDR3: CAMGQAFNEQFF
DNA: TGTGCCATGGGGCAGGCATTCAATGAGCAGTTCTTC
J: TRBJ2-1
D: -
size: -
V: TRBV10-3

CDR3: CASSQPVNDRTEAFF
DNA: TGCGCCAGCAGTCAACCCGTTAATGATCGGACTGAAGCTTTCTTT
J: TRBJ1-1
D: -
size: -
V: TRBV23-1

CDR3: CSAIGETEAFF
DNA: TGCAGCGCCATAGGAGAAACTGAAGCTTTCTTT
J: TRBJ1-1
D: -
size: -
V: TRBV29-1

CDR3: CASSRGTGIQGTEAFF
DNA: TGTGCCAGCAGTCGAGGGACAGGCATCCAGGGAACTGAAGCTTTCTTT
J: TRBJ1-1
D: TRBD1
size: -
V: TRBV27

CDR3: CATSEGGSNEKLFF
DNA: TGTGCCACCAGTGAGGGGGGCTCTAATGAAAAACTGTTTTTT
J: TRBJ1-4
D: -
size: -
V: TRBV24-1

CDR3: CASSGMAGGTEAFF
DNA: TGTGCCAGCAGCGGTATGGCAGGGGGCACTGAAGCTTTCTTT
J: TRBJ1-1
D: TRBD1
size: -
V: TRBV3-1/TRBV3-2

CDR3: CASSSQRANYGYTF
DNA: TGTGCCAGCAGTTCACAGCGGGCTAACTATGGCTACACCTTC
J: TRBJ1-2
D: -
size: few
V: TRBV27

CDR3: CASSPSGFGTDTQYF
DNA: TGTGCCAGCAGCCCGAGCGGGTTTGGCACAGATACGCAGTATTTT
J: TRBJ2-3
D: -
size: -
V: TRBV7-3

CDR3: CASSYSGQGGSYGYTF
DNA: TGTGCCAGCAGTTACTCCGGGCAGGGAGGAAGCTATGGCTACACCTTC
J: TRBJ1-2
D: -
size: -
V: TRBV6-5

CDR3: CASSTHYRTVYTGELFF
DNA: TGTGCCAGTAGTACCCACTATCGGACGGTCTACACCGGGGAGCTGTTTTTT
J: TRBJ2-2
D: -
size: -
V: TRBV19

CDR3: CASSLVEGSNEKLFF
DNA: TGCGCCAGCAGCTTGGTTGAGGGGTCGAATGAAAAACTGTTTTTT
J: TRBJ1-4
D: -
size: -
V: TRBV5-1

CDR3: CARGDRGLNYGYTF
DNA: TGTGCCCGAGGGGACAGGGGGCTTAACTATGGCTACACCTTC
J: TRBJ1-2
D: TRBD1
size: -
V: TRBV30

CDR3: CASSYRVTSTDTQYF
DNA: TGTGCCAGCAGTTACCGGGTTACTAGCACAGATACGCAGTATTTT
J: TRBJ2-3
D: -
size: -
V: TRBV6-2/TRBV6-3

CDR3: CASSAGIEETQYF
DNA: TGTGCCAGCAGTGCGGGGATAGAGGAGACCCAGTACTTC
J: TRBJ2-5
D: -
size: -
V: TRBV2

CDR3: CASSPPLGGELQETQYF
DNA: TGTGCCAGCTCACCACCGCTGGGCGGGGAGCTTCAAGAGACCCAGTACTTC
J: TRBJ2-5
D: -
size: once
V: TRBV18

CDR3: CASSMAPGETQYF
DNA: TGTGCCAGTAGTATGGCCCCAGGGGAGACCCAGTACTTC
J: TRBJ2-5
D: -
size: once
V: TRBV19

CDR3: CASSLEVTAQFF
DNA: TGTGCCAGCAGCTTAGAGGTGACAGCTCAGTTCTTC
J: TRBJ2-1
D: -
size: -
V: TRBV7-2

CDR3: CASSLSGGRTNEKLFF
DNA: TGCGCCAGCAGCTTGTCAGGGGGGAGGACTAATGAAAAACTGTTTTTT
J: TRBJ1-4
D: TRBD1
size: -
V: TRBV5-1

CDR3: CASSLAWRGVDEQFF
DNA: TGCGCCAGCAGCTTGGCCTGGCGGGGGGTTGATGAGCAGTTCTTC
J: TRBJ2-1
D: TRBD2
size: -
V: TRBV5-1

CDR3: CASSYNGDYEAFF
DNA: TGCGCCAGCAGCTATAACGGGGATTATGAAGCTTTCTTT
J: TRBJ1-1
D: -
size: -
V: TRBV5-1

CDR3: CASSLNSGNTIYF
DNA: TGTGCCAGCAGCCTCAACTCTGGAAACACCATATATTTT
J: TRBJ1-3
D: -
size: once
V: TRBV5-5

CDR3: CASSTNSPLHF
DNA: TGTGCCAGCAGTACAAATTCACCCCTCCACTTT
J: TRBJ1-6
D: -
size: -
V: TRBV6-2/TRBV6-3

CDR3: CASSLGPSRQPQHF
DNA: TGTGCCAGCAGCTTAGGTCCGTCTCGTCAGCCCCAGCATTTT
J: TRBJ1-5
D: -
size: -
V: TRBV7-2

CDR3: CASSQDDPEQETQYF
DNA: TGTGCCAGCAGCCAAGATGACCCAGAGCAAGAGACCCAGTACTTC
J: TRBJ2-5
D: -
size: -
V: TRBV3-1/TRBV3-2

CDR3: CASSPRQDLDEKLFF
DNA: TGTGCCAGCTCACCCCGACAGGATCTTGATGAAAAACTGTTTTTT
J: TRBJ1-4
D: -
size: -
V: TRBV18

CDR3: CSASHSTGITEAFF
DNA: TGCAGTGCTAGTCACTCCACAGGGATCACTGAAGCTTTCTTT
J: TRBJ1-1
D: -
size: -
V: TRBV20-1

CDR3: CACSRRQSNEKLFF
DNA: TGTGCCTGTTCCCGGCGACAGAGTAATGAAAAACTGTTTTTT
J: TRBJ1-4
D: -
size: -
V: TRBV6-5

CDR3: CASSVAAHSTDTQYF
DNA: TGTGCCAGCAGCGTAGCGGCTCATAGCACAGATACGCAGTATTTT
J: TRBJ2-3
D: -
size: -
V: TRBV9

CDR3: CASKKTVEGTEAFF
DNA: TGTGCCAGCAAGAAGACGGTTGAGGGGACTGAAGCTTTCTTT
J: TRBJ1-1
D: -
size: -
V: TRBV6-5

CDR3: CASSISPVRTGLANYGYTF
DNA: TGTGCCAGTAGTATAAGCCCCGTCAGGACCGGACTAGCTAACTATGGCTACACCTTC
J: TRBJ1-2
D: -
size: -
V: TRBV19

CDR3: CASSQEPNTLNTEAFF
DNA: TGTGCCAGCAGCCAAGAACCCAACACTCTGAACACTGAAGCTTTCTTT
J: TRBJ1-1
D: -
size: few
V: TRBV3-1/TRBV3-2